The 29 T cell receptor beta chains presented below share a single source sample, sequenced in a study of vaccination and CD4 T cells after COVID-19. As for treatment: roughly ten-day PBMC culture with coronavirus spike peptide pools or control peptides (ViraFEST assay). Their recognized antigens are unknown. The Oncomine TCR Beta short-read assay was what sequenced the DNA obtained from cultured CD4+ T cells. TCRdb re-called the PCR reads with MiXCR, one entry per CDR3 protein. Among approximately 25,000 distinct CDR3 sequences listed, 49% were seen once. Sequenced: CD4+ T cells from blood, cultured in vitro. Receptor source: a human donor who had recovered from COVID-19.

This clonotype was seen a handful of times. The rearrangement links TRBV2 to TRBJ1-5; TRBD1 agrees at 9 bases. Germline loops: CDR1 SNHLY, CDR2 FYNNEI. The CDR3 is made up of 15 amino acids. Germline trimming cut 4 bases from V and 3 bases from J; bases unmatched to any gene: 4. The DNA for the CDR3 is TGTGCCAGCAGTGGGGACAGGGCTTCCAATCAGCCCCAGCATTTT. It translates to CASSGDRASNQPQHF.

This rearrangement joins TRBV28 to TRBJ1-6; D perhaps matches TRBD1 (5 bases). The CDR3 consists of 13 residues. Deletions cut 5 bases from V and 5 bases from J, with 7 bases between. Germline CDR1 is MDHEN and CDR2 is SYDVKM. CDR3 in amino acids: CASSPGNNSPLHF. The DNA of the CDR3 is TGTGCCAGCAGTCCAGGGAATAATTCACCCCTCCACTTT. Together with reference TRBV28 and TRBJ1-6, the CDR3 gives the full variable domain: DVKVTQSSRYLVKRTGEKVFLECVQDMDHENMFWYRQDPGLGLRLIYFSYDVKMKEKGDIPEGYSVSREKKERFSLILESASTNQTSMYLCASSPGNNSPLHFGNGTRLTVT.

The CDR3 DNA sequence: TGTGCCAGCAGCTTTGCCCTCCCCCGTTACAATGAGCAGTTCTTC. It is translated as CASSFALPRYNEQFF. The rearrangement links TRBV7-9 to TRBJ2-1; D gene unclear. V gave up 3 bases and J gave up 4 bases, with 13 bases separating them. The CDR3 contains 15 residues. Germline values: CDR1 SEHNR, CDR2 FQNEAQ (reference sequence).

This chain joins TRBV6-5 and TRBJ1-5, with D possibly being TRBD1 (6 bases). Trimming removed 2 bases from V and 5 bases from J, with 10 bases in between. The CDR3 runs to 14 residues. Germline V lookup: CDR1 MNHEY, CDR2 SVGAGI. DNA of the CDR3: TGTGCCAGCAGTTACGGACAGTTCTATCAGCCCCAGCATTTT. This codes for CASSYGQFYQPQHF.

In this sample, this clonotype turned up once. The genes are TRBV9 and TRBJ1-3; D gene unclear. CDR3 length: 15 residues. V gave up 2 bases and J gave up 4 bases, with 13 bases separating them. Germline assignment: CDR1 SGDLS and CDR2 YYNGEE. This chain's CDR3 is CASSVGSDEGNTIYF. As DNA, the CDR3 is TGTGCCAGCAGCGTGGGCAGCGACGAGGGAAACACCATATATTTT.

This clonotype has just one count. The CDR3 loop reads CATSRDRGFQETQYF. The CDR3 region has the DNA TGTGCCACCAGCAGAGATCGCGGGTTCCAAGAGACCCAGTACTTC. This chain links TRBV15 with TRBJ2-5, with D maybe TRBD2 (5 bases). V was shortened by 0 bases and J by 1 base, with 9 bases between the two germline ends. The CDR3 is 15 amino acids. CDR1 is LNHNV, CDR2 YYDKDF, per germline (reference sequence).

In its sample, this clonotype was seen a few times. The chain has TRBV6-5 and TRBJ1-5; no clear D. The CDR3 spans 14 residues. The germline CDR1 and CDR2 sequences are MNHEY and SVGAGI. V was pared by 4 bases and J by 1 base, with 8 bases between. The CDR3 DNA sequence: TGTGCCAGCAGTTCCCCACAGAGCAATCAGCCCCAGCATTTT. This sequence encodes CASSSPQSNQPQHF.

V and J are TRBV7-9 and TRBJ1-5; tentatively, D is TRBD1 (5 bases). This CDR3 comprises 15 residues. Germline lookup yields CDR1 SEHNR and CDR2 FQNEAQ (reference sequence). Trimming left V 2 bases short and J 4 bases short, with 12 bases between. DNA for the CDR3: TGTGCCAGCAGCTTACCGGGCGGGGGTAATCAGCCCCAGCATTTT. This codes for CASSLPGGGNQPQHF.

The genes are TRBV5-1 and TRBJ1-1; the D is unclear. V lost 0 bases and J 0 bases, leaving 6 bases between the germline ends. Germline CDR1 is SGHRS and CDR2 is YFSETQ. This CDR3 contains 14 residues. The CDR3 loop is CASSLVGVNTEAFF. CDR3 DNA: TGCGCCAGCAGCTTGGTTGGCGTGAACACTGAAGCTTTCTTT.

This clonotype was picked up a small number of times. The V call is TRBV20-1, the J call TRBJ2-5; 8 bases match TRBD2. Per the germline V gene, CDR1 is DFQATT and CDR2 is SNEGSKA (reference sequence). The CDR3 spans 15 residues. J lost 5 bases, V lost 0 bases, and 8 bases had no gene match. In nucleotides, the CDR3 is TGCAGTGCTAGAGATCCGACGGGGGGGGGGGAGACCCAGTACTTC. It encodes CSARDPTGGGETQYF.

This clonotype has a handful of counts. The chain joins TRBV7-3 to TRBJ2-2; 9 bases map to TRBD1. Looked up from germline, CDR1 is SGHTA and CDR2 is FQGTGA. The CDR3 is 16 amino acids. V lost 4 bases, J lost 8 bases, and 11 bases stayed unmatched. The CDR3: CASSWPGQGLTGELFF. In DNA form, the CDR3 reads TGTGCCAGCAGCTGGCCGGGACAGGGATTAACGGGGGAGCTGTTTTTT.

The chain joins TRBV10-3 to TRBJ2-7; TRBD2 matches 13 bases. Germline loops: CDR1 ENHRY, CDR2 SYGVKD. With V trimmed by 6 bases and J by 2 bases, 4 bases remained unmatched. This CDR3 has 15 residues. In DNA, the CDR3 is TGTGCCATCAGCGACGGACTAGCGGGGGCCTACGAGCAGTACTTC. This codes for CAISDGLAGAYEQYF.

The chain combines TRBV10-3 with TRBJ1-2, with TRBD1 identical over 10 bases. There are 15 residues in the CDR3. The germline V gene has CDR1 ENHRY and CDR2 SYGVKD. After removal of 0 bases from V and 5 bases from J, the junction contained 3 bases not matched to a gene. CDR3 protein: CAISESGTGVYGYTF. The CDR3 nucleotides read TGTGCCATCAGTGAGTCCGGGACAGGGGTTTATGGCTACACCTTC.

The chain recombines TRBV6-4 with TRBJ2-3; D might be TRBD2 (7 bases). Trimming took 7 bases from V and 4 from J, leaving 30 bases between them. CDR3 length: 19 residues. Germline CDR1 and CDR2: MRHNA and SNTAGT. The CDR3 DNA reads as TGTGCCAGCATTCGCGCGCGGGGGCGACCCAGCACACACTCAGATACGCAGTATTTT. It codes for CASIRARGRPSTHSDTQYF.

The CDR3 is CAITRDSQETQYF. CDR3 DNA: TGTGCCATCACCAGGGACAGTCAAGAGACCCAGTACTTC. The chain has TRBV10-3 and TRBJ2-5, with 7 bases matching TRBD1. After removal of 7 bases from V and 2 bases from J, the junction contained 4 bases not matched to a gene. Per the germline V gene, CDR1 is ENHRY and CDR2 is SYGVKD. There are 13 residues in the CDR3.

This sequence joins TRBV7-2 and TRBJ2-7; D remains ambiguous. Germline V gives CDR1 SGHTA, CDR2 FQGNSA. The CDR3 sequence is 16 residues long. Trimming shortened V by 3 bases and J by 2 bases, and 17 bases separated the two germline ends. The CDR3 DNA follows: TGTGCCAGCAGCTTCCCCCCCCGAGCTAGGACCTACGAGCAGTACTTC. It codes for CASSFPPRARTYEQYF.

This clonotype turned up a few times. The chain recombines TRBV20-1 with TRBJ1-1, with TRBD1 identical over 7 bases. The CDR3 is 14 amino acids. After removal of 5 bases from V and 3 bases from J, the junction contained 9 bases not matched to a gene. CDR1 and CDR2 (germline): DFQATT, SNEGSKA (reference sequence). The CDR3 region is CSARTGLWDTEAFF. The CDR3 bases are TGCAGTGCTCGGACAGGCTTATGGGACACTGAAGCTTTCTTT.

This chain uses TRBV7-9 with TRBJ1-2; TRBD1 agrees at 8 bases. Germline loops: CDR1 SEHNR, CDR2 FQNEAQ (reference sequence). The CDR3 has 14 residues. The trim removed 10 bases at V and 6 bases at J, leaving 13 bases unmatched. The CDR3 bases are TGTGCCACCGAGCCTCAGGGGGCGAGTCATGGCTACACCTTC. Its translation: CATEPQGASHGYTF.

J is TRBJ1-1 and V is TRBV20-1; D not resolved. This CDR3 has 11 residues. The germline V gene has CDR1 DFQATT and CDR2 SNEGSKA (reference sequence). With 4 bases removed from V and 5 bases from J, the gap between germline ends came to 8 bases. CDR3 sequence (DNA): TGCAGTGCTACGGAGTATACTGAAGCTTTCTTT. Protein sequence: CSATEYTEAFF.

This chain joins TRBV6-5 and TRBJ2-7; D is ambiguous. The V gene's germline CDR1 is MNHEY and CDR2 SVGAGI. CDR3 length equals 15 residues. V was clipped by 2 bases and J by 5 bases, with 16 bases between them. The CDR3 DNA sequence: TGTGCCAGCAGTTACAGCGTTTACCAGGCCAACGAGCAGTACTTC. It encodes CASSYSVYQANEQYF.

The chain combines TRBV28 with TRBJ1-6, with TRBD1 as a possible D gene (6 bases). This CDR3 comprises 12 residues. The germline gives CDR1 MDHEN, CDR2 SYDVKM. V gave up 7 bases and J gave up 9 bases, with 10 bases separating them. The CDR3 DNA reads TGTGCCAGCAACAGGGTCAGTTCACCCCTCCACTTT. As protein: CASNRVSSPLHF.

The genes are TRBV19 and TRBJ1-2; D remains unclear. This CDR3 has 13 amino acids. Germline-derived CDR1 and CDR2 are LNHDA and SQIVND (reference sequence). Trimming stripped 9 bases from V and 3 bases from J, with 14 bases between. The CDR3 protein is CASSPLAYYGYTF. CDR3 in DNA: TGTGCCAGCAGCCCTCTTGCCTACTATGGCTACACCTTC.

This clonotype turned up a few times. CDR3 bases: TGCAGTGCAGCCGGGACAGCGACTAACTATGGCTACACCTTC. Protein sequence: CSAAGTATNYGYTF. The chain couples TRBV20-1 to TRBJ1-2; TRBD1 matches 7 bases. V shed 6 bases, J shed 0 bases, and the junction held 7 bases outside the gene matches. The CDR3 runs 14 residues. The germline CDR1 and CDR2 sequences are DFQATT and SNEGSKA (reference sequence).

This clonotype has just a few counts. The genes are TRBV20-1 and TRBJ1-2, with a tentative D call TRBD1 (5 bases). Germline assignment: CDR1 DFQATT and CDR2 SNEGSKA (reference sequence). This CDR3 comprises 15 residues. Trimming cost V 0 bases and J 4 bases, with 15 bases left between them. CDR3 loop: CSARDFGGRGYGYTF. CDR3 nucleotide sequence: TGCAGTGCTAGAGATTTCGGGGGACGAGGCTATGGCTACACCTTC.

Note on this clonotype: A much larger clone lies one base from this, so it may be a read error. The chain links TRBV28 to TRBJ2-3; the D is unclear. The germline CDR1 and CDR2 sequences are MDHEN and SYDVKM. The CDR3 covers 15 residues. CDR3 amino acids: CASSPRRISTDSQYF. The DNA for the CDR3 is TGTGCCAGCAGCCCGCGCCGAATAAGCACAGATTCGCAGTATTTT.

This clonotype was detected a few times. The chain carries TRBV20-1 and TRBJ1-2, with 7 bases aligning to TRBD1. Trimming took 2 bases from V and 2 from J; bases not matched to a gene: 5. Germline V lookup: CDR1 DFQATT, CDR2 SNEGSKA (reference sequence). CDR3 length: 14 amino acids. The CDR3 DNA reads as TGCAGTGCTAGACTAAGCAGGGGGAACTATGGCTACACCTTC. It translates to CSARLSRGNYGYTF.

The chain has TRBV18 and TRBJ1-2; D remains unclear. CDR3 length: 13 residues. The V end lost 2 bases, the J end lost 5 bases, and 9 bases lay between the germline ends. Germline values: CDR1 KGHSH, CDR2 LQKENI. The CDR3 bases are TGTGCCAGCTCACCAGGAGAGTCTTATGGCTACACCTTC. As protein: CASSPGESYGYTF.

This chain uses TRBV15 with TRBJ1-5; the D is unclear. The germline CDR1 and CDR2 sequences are LNHNV and YYDKDF (reference sequence). The V and J ends lost 1 base and 2 bases respectively, with 6 bases between them. The CDR3 extends over 14 amino acids. The CDR3 loop reads CATSRGAGNQPQHF. The CDR3, as DNA: TGTGCCACCAGCAGAGGGGCCGGCAATCAGCCCCAGCATTTT. The full variable domain, rest sourced from reference TRBV15 and TRBJ1-5, is DAMVIQNPRYQVTQFGKPVTLSCSQTLNHNVMYWYQQKSSQAPKLLFHYYDKDFNNEADTPDNFQSRRPNTSFCFLDIRSPGLGDTAMYLCATSRGAGNQPQHFGDGTRLSIL.

The chain links TRBV20-1 to TRBJ1-1; D remains unclear. V was cut by 5 bases and J by 6 bases, with 10 bases left in between. There are 11 residues in the CDR3. Germline lookup yields CDR1 DFQATT and CDR2 SNEGSKA (reference sequence). The CDR3 DNA follows: TGCAGTGCTCCGCGGGAGGCTGAAGCTTTCTTT. The encoded protein is CSAPREAEAFF.